Here is one T cell receptor (beta chain) with its context. The sample belongs to a study of T cell changes during pregnancy in multiple sclerosis. V was clipped by 3 bases and J by 10 bases, with 12 bases between them. Germline CDR1 and CDR2: MNHEY and SMNVEV (reference sequence). This CDR3 is built from 13 residues. Using immunoSEQ multiplex PCR, the repertoire was profiled, and TCRdb retains in-frame clones only, with some absent. The sample lists under 150,000 clones, roughly 96% occurring once. The sample was peripheral blood, taken after pregnancy. The V call is TRBV27, the J call TRBJ1-4, with D tentatively TRBD1 (5 bases). The TCR comes from a female donor with multiple sclerosis, enrolled in a pregnancy study. In DNA, the CDR3 is TGTGCCAGCAGTTTTGCGGGACTGGGAAAACTGTTTTTT. Amino acid sequence: CASSFAGLGKLFF.